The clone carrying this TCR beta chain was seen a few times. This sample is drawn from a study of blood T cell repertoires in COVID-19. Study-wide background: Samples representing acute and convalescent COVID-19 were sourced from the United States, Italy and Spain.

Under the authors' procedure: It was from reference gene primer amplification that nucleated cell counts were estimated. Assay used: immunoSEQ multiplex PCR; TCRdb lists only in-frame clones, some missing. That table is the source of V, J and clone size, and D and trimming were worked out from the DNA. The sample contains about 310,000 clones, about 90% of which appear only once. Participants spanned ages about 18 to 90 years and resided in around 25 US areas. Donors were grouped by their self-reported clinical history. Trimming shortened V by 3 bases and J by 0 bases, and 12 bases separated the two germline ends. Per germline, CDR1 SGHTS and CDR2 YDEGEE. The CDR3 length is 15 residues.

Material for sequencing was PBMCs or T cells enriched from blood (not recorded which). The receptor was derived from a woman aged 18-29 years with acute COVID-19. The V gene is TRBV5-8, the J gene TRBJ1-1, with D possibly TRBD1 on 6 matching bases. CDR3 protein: CASSYGQFMNTEAFF. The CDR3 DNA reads TGTGCCAGCAGCTACGGACAGTTTATGAACACTGAAGCTTTCTTT.